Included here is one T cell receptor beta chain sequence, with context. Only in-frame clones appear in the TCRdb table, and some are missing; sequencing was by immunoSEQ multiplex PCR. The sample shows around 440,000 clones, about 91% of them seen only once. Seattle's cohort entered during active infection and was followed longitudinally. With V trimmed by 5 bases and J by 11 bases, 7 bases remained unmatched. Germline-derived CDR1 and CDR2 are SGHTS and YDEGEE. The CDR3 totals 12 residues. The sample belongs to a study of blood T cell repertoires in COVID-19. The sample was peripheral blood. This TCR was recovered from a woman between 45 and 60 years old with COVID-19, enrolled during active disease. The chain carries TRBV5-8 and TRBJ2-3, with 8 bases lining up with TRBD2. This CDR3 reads CASSLPGLVQYF. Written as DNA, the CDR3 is TGTGCCAGCAGTTTACCGGGACTAGTGCAGTATTTT.